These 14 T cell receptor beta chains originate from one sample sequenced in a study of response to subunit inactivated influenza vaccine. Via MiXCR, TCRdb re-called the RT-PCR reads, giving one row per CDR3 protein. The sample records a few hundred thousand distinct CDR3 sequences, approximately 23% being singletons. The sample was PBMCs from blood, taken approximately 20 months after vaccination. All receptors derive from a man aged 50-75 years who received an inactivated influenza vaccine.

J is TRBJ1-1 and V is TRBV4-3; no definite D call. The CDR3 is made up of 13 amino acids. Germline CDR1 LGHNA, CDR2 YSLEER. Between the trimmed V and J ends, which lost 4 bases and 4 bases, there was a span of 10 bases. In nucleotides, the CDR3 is TGCGCCAGCAGCCTCATTATGGGCACTGAAGCTTTCTTT. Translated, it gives CASSLIMGTEAFF.

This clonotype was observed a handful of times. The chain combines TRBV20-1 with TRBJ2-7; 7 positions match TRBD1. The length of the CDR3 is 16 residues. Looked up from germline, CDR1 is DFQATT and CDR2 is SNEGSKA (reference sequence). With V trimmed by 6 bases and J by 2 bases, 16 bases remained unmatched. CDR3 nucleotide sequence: TGCAGTGCCGACCCCTTGGCCGGGACAGTCCCCTACGAGCAGTACTTC. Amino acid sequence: CSADPLAGTVPYEQYF.

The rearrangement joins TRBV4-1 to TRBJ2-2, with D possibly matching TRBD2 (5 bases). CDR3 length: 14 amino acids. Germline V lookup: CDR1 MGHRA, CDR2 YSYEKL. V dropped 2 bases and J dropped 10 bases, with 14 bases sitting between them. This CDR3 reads CASSQTYRGSELFF. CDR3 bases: TGCGCCAGCAGCCAAACCTACCGGGGTTCGGAGCTGTTTTTT.

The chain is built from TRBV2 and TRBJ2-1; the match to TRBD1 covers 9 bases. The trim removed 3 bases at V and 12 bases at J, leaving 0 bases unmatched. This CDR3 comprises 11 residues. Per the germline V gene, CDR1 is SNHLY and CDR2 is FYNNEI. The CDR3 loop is CASSEDRGQFF. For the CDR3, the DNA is TGTGCCAGCAGTGAGGACAGGGGGCAGTTCTTC.

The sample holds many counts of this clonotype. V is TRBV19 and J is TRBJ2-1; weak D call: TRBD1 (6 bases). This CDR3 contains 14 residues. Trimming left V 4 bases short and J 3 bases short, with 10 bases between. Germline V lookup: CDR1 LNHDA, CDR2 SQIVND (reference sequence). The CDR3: CASSRQGNYNEQFF. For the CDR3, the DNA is TGTGCCAGTAGTAGGCAGGGGAACTACAATGAGCAGTTCTTC.

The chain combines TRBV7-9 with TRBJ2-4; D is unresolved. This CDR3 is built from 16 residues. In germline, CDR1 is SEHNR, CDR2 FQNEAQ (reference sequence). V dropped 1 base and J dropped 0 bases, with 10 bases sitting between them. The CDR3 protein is CASSLVGYLAKNIQYF. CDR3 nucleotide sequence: TGTGCCAGCAGCTTAGTAGGCTACCTAGCCAAAAACATTCAGTACTTC.

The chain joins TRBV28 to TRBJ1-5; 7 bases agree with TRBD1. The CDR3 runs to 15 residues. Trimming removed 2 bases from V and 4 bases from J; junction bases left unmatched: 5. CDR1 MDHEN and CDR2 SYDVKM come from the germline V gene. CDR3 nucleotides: TGTGCCAGCAGTTTAAGGGGGCTGACTAATCAGCCCCAGCATTTT. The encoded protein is CASSLRGLTNQPQHF.

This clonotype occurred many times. CDR3 sequence: CSARARRGTEAFF. The CDR3 nucleotides are TGCAGTGCTAGAGCCAGGAGGGGCACTGAAGCTTTCTTT. The V call is TRBV20-1, the J call TRBJ1-1, with D perhaps matching TRBD1 (5 bases). Germline V gene data show CDR1 as DFQATT and CDR2 as SNEGSKA (reference sequence). Deletions cut 1 base from V and 4 bases from J, with 10 bases between. This CDR3 comprises 13 residues.

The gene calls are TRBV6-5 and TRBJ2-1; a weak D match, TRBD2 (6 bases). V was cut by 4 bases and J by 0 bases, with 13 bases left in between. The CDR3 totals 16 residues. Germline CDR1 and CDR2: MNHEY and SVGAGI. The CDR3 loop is CASSSGLPSSYNEQFF. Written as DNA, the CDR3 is TGTGCCAGCAGTTCGGGACTGCCTAGCTCCTACAATGAGCAGTTCTTC.

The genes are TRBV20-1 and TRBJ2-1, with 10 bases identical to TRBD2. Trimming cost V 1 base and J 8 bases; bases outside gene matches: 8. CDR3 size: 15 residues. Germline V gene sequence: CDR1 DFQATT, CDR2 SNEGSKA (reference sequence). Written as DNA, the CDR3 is TGCAGTGCTAGAGTGGGTAGCGGGAGGTTCGATGAGCAGTTCTTC. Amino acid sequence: CSARVGSGRFDEQFF.

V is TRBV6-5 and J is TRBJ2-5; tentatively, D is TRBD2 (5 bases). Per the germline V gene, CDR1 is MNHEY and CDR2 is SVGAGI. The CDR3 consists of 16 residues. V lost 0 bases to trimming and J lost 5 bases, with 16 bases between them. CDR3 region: CASSYSLTGSKETQYF. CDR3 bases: TGTGCCAGCAGTTACTCGTTGACGGGAAGTAAGGAGACCCAGTACTTC.

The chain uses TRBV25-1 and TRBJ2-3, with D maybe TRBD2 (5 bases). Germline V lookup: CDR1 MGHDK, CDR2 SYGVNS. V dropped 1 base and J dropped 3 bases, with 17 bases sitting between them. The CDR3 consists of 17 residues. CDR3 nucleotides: TGTGCCAGCAGTGAATCCGTCCATGCGGGTGTGACAGATACGCAGTATTTT. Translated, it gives CASSESVHAGVTDTQYF.

CDR3 in amino acids: CASSPPHGGYTF. CDR3 nucleotide sequence: TGTGCCAGCAGTCCACCTCACGGGGGCTACACCTTC. V is TRBV12-3 or TRBV12-4 and J is TRBJ1-2; D ambiguous. This CDR3 is built from 12 residues. V was clipped by 5 bases and J by 8 bases, with 12 bases between them.

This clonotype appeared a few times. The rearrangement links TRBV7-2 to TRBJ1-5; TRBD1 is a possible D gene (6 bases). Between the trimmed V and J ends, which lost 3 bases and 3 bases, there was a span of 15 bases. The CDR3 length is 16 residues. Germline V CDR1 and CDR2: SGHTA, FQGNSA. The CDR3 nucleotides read TGTGCCAGCAGCTTGGAAGGGGGTGGGGACAATCAGCCCCAGCATTTT. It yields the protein CASSLEGGGDNQPQHF.